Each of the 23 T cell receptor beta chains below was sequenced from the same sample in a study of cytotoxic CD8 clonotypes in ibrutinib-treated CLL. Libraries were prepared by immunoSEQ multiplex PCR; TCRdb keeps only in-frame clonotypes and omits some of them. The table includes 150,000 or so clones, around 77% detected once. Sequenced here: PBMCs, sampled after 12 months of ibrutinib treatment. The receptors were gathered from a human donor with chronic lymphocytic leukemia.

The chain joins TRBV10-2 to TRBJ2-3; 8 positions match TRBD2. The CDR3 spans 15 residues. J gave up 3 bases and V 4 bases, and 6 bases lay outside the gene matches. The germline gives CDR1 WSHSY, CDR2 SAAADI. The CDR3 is CASSATGGATDTQYF. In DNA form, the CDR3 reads TGCGCCAGCAGTGCGACCGGGGGGGCTACAGATACGCAGTATTTT.

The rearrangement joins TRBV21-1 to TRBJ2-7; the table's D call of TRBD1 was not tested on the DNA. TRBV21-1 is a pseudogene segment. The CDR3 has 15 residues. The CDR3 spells CASSKDGTGDNEQYF. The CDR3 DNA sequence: TGTGCCAGCAGCAAGGACGGGACAGGGGACAACGAGCAGTACTTC.

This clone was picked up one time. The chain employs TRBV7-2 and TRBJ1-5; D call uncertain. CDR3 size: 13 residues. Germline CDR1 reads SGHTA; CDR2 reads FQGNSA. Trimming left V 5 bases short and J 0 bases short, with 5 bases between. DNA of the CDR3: TGTGCCAGCAGCCCGAGTAGCAATCAGCCCCAGCATTTT. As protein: CASSPSSNQPQHF.

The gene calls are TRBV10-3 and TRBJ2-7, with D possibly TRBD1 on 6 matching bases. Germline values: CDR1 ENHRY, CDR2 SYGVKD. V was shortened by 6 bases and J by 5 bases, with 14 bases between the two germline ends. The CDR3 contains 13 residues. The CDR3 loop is CAIRAGTSHEQYF. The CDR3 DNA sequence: TGTGCCATCAGAGCCGGGACATCCCACGAGCAGTACTTC.

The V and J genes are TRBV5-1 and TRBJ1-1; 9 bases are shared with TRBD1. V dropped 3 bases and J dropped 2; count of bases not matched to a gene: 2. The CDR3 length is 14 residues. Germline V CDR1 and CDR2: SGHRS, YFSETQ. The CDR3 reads CASSWDRVNTEAFF. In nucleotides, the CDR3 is TGCGCCAGCAGCTGGGACAGGGTAAACACTGAAGCTTTCTTT.

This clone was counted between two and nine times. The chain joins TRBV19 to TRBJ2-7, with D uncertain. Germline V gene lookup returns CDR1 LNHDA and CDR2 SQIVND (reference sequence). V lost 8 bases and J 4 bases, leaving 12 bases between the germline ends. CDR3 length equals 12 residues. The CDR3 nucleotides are TGTGCCAGTTCCACCGCCGGTTACGAGCAGTACTTC. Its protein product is CASSTAGYEQYF.

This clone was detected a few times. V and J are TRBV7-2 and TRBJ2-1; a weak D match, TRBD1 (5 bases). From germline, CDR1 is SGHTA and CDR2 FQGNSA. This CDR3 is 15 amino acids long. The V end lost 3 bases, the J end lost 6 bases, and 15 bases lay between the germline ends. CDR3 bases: TGTGCCAGCAGCTTTCAAGGGATTGGGGCCAATGAGCAGTTCTTC. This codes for CASSFQGIGANEQFF.

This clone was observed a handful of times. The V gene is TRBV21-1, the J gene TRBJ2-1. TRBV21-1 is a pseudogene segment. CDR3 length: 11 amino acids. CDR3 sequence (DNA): TGTGCCAGCACGGCAAGTAATGAGCAGTTCTTC. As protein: CASTASNEQFF.

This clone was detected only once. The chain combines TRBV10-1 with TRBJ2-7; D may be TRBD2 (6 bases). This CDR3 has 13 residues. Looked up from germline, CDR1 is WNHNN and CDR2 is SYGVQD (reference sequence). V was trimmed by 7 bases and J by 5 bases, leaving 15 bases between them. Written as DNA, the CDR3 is TGCGCCAGCATTATCGGGACTCCCGACGAGCAGTACTTC. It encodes CASIIGTPDEQYF.

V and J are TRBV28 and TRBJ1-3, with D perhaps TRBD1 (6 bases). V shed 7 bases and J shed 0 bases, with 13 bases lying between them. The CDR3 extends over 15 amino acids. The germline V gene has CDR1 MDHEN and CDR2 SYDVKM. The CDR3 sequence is CASNPAGDSGNTIYF. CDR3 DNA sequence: TGTGCCAGCAACCCCGCAGGGGACTCTGGAAACACCATATATTTT. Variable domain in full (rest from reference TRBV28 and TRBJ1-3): DVKVTQSSRYLVKRTGEKVFLECVQDMDHENMFWYRQDPGLGLRLIYFSYDVKMKEKGDIPEGYSVSREKKERFSLILESASTNQTSMYLCASNPAGDSGNTIYFGEGSWLTVV.

In nucleotides, the CDR3 is TGTGCCAGCAGCTTTTCAGGGGGGATGAACAATGAGCAGTTCTTC. Residues: CASSFSGGMNNEQFF. V usage is TRBV11-1 and J usage is TRBJ2-1; D possibly corresponds to TRBD1 (7 bases). The CDR3 has 15 amino acids. Trimming stripped 3 bases from V and 5 bases from J, with 14 bases between. CDR1 is SGHAT and CDR2 is FQDESV in the germline V gene (reference sequence).

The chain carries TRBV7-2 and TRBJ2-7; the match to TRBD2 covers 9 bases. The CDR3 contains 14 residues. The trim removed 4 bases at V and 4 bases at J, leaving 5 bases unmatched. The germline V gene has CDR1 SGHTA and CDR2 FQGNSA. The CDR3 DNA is TGTGCCAGCAGCTCCGAGACTAGCGGTTACGAGCAGTACTTC. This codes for CASSSETSGYEQYF.

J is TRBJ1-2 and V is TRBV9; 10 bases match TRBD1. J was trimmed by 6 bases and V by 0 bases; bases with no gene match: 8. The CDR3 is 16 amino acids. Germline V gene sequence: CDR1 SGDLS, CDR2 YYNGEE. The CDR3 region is CASSVGPPGQGNGYTF. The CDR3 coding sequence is TGTGCCAGCAGCGTAGGGCCCCCGGGACAGGGGAATGGCTACACCTTC.

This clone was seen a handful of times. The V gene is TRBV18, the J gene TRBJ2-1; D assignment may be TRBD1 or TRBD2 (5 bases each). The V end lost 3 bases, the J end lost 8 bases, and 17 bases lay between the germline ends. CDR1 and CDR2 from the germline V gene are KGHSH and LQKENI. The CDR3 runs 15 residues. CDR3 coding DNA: TGTGCCAGCTCACCGGGGCGGCAGCTGAGGGATGAGCAGTTCTTC. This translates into CASSPGRQLRDEQFF.

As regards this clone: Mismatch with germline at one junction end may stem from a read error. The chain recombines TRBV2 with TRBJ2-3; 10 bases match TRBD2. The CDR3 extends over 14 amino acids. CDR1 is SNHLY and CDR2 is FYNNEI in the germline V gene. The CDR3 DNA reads TGTGCCAGCAGTGAAGCTAGCGGGAGGCCAATCTGGAATTTT. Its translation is CASSEASGRPIWNF.

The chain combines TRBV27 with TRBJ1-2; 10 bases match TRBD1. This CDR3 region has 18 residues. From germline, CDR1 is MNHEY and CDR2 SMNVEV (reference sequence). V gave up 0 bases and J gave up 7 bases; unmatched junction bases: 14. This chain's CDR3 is CASSLSLSFWTGGSGYTF. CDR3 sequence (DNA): TGTGCCAGCAGTTTATCTCTTTCATTTTGGACAGGGGGAAGTGGCTACACCTTC.

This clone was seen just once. The CDR3 loop reads CASSSLPSRGSGETQYF. The CDR3 DNA sequence: TGTGCCAGCAGCTCCCTCCCGTCGCGAGGGTCGGGAGAGACCCAGTACTTC. The V and J genes are TRBV4-2 and TRBJ2-5; the D gene is possibly TRBD2 (5 bases). There are 17 residues in the CDR3. V lost 5 bases and J lost 4, with 23 bases in between. The germline CDR1 and CDR2 sequences are LGHNA and YNFKEQ.

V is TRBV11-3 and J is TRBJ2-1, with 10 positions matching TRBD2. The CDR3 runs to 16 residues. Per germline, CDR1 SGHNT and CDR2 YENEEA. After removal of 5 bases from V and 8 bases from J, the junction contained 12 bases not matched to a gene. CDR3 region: CASSRDQAGGMDEQFF. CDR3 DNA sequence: TGTGCCAGCAGCCGCGACCAAGCGGGGGGGATGGATGAGCAGTTCTTC.

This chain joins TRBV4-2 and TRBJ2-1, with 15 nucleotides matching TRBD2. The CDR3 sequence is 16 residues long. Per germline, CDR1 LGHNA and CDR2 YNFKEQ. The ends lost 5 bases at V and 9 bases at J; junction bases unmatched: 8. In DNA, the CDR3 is TGTGCCAGCAGCACGGGACTAGCGGGGGGCCGGGGTGAGCAGTTCTTC. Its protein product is CASSTGLAGGRGEQFF.

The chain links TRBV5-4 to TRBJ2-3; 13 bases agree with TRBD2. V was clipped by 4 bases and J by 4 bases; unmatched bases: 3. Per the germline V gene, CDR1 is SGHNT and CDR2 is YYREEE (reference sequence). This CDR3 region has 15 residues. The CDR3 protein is CASSRTSGGPDTQYF. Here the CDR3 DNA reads TGTGCCAGCAGCAGGACTAGCGGGGGCCCAGATACGCAGTATTTT.

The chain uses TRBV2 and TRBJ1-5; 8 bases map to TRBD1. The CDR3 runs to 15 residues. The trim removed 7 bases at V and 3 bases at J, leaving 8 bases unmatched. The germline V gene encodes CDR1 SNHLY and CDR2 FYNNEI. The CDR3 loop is CASTTSGQVNQPQHF. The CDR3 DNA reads TGTGCCAGCACTACTTCGGGACAGGTCAATCAGCCCCAGCATTTT.

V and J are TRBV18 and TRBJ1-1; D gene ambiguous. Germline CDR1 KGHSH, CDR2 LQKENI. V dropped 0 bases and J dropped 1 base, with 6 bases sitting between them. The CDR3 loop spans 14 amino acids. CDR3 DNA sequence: TGTGCCAGCTCACCACCGGGGTGGAACACTGAAGCTTTCTTT. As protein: CASSPPGWNTEAFF.

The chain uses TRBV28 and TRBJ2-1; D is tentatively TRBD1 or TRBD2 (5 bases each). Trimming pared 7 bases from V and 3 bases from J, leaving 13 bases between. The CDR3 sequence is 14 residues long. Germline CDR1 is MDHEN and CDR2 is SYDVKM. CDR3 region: CASTWDLHYNEQFF. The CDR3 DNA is TGTGCCAGCACTTGGGACCTCCACTACAATGAGCAGTTCTTC.